This T cell receptor beta chain was identified in a study of T cell repertoires in cytomegalovirus infection (dated by TCRdb to the late 2010s). At the level of the whole study: Peptide stimulations targeted recently identified HLA-C-restricted CMV epitopes, whose presentation resists viral immunomodulation, together with well-studied HLA-B-restricted epitopes. Donor HLA type was relevant to the analysis, as public TCR beta signatures indicated carriage of CMV infection together with the matching HLA type.

Sequencing was performed on an Illumina HiSeq 1500. Using fastp at Q25 and MiXCR, TCRdb reprocessed the public reads and kept productive beta chains. Every distinct CDR3 protein forms one entry, paired with its most common genes and DNA. This sample comprises about 500,000 distinct CDR3 sequences, around 35% of them detected only once. About a sixth of the sample comes from the top ten. On this clonotype itself: It lacks a known antigen. Per-base quality was not reported, and no clone a single base away is much larger than it.

The treatment or condition label here, explained by the study, means: in vitro stimulation with specific CMV peptide epitopes to enrich CMV-specific T cells. Per the germline V gene (reference sequence), SEHNR is the CDR1 and FQNEAQ is the CDR2. For this chain, trimming is 3 bases at the V end and 4 bases at the J end, and the number of junction bases without a gene match is 7. Reading from cysteine to phenylalanine, the CDR3 counts 16 amino acids. Just CDR3 DNA is preserved here, 48 bases in frame from base 1. Study-wide conclusions, independent of this receptor: In the ex vivo response, HLA-C-restricted CMV-specific TCR beta clonotypes were dominant, and in two of eight donors the single most frequent clonotype came from this HLA-C-restricted group. Cumulative frequency of public TCR beta family members discriminated carriers of CMV infection plus the relevant HLA type in this cohort and an independent 352-donor cohort.

This receptor was identified in a human donor in good health (CMV status not recorded). Some clones in this sample may be carry-over from other donors' samples. Specimen: cultured PBMCs, collected from culture after CMV antigen stimulation. The V and J segments used are TRBV7-9 and TRBJ2-1; 9 junctional bases match TRBD2. The CDR3 loop reads CASSFRGRALYNEQFF. The DNA is as follows: TGTGCCAGCAGCTTTCGCGGGAGGGCCTTGTACAATGAGCAGTTCTTC.